The 15 T cell receptor beta chains below were found in one sample sequenced in a study of regulatory T cells in long-lasting Graves disease (dated by TCRdb to about 2021). The time point label, as the study defines it: persistent/refractory GD, antithyroid drugs over 5 years with positive TRAb. For both TCR sequencing and RNA sequencing, RNA was extracted from PBMCs using TRIzol. The library was produced with multiplex PCR. The reads were generated on an Illumina HiSeq 4000. iRepertoire HTBI primers and Arm-PCR amplification of CDR3 regions were used to construct TCR beta libraries. TCRdb cleaned the public reads at Q25 with fastp, built clones with MiXCR and kept in-frame beta chains. Every CDR3 protein is listed once, alongside the most common genes and DNA of its rows. The sample table holds a few hundred thousand distinct CDR3 sequences, of which under 25% were seen once. About 12% of the sample comes from the top ten.

The sequenced sample was peripheral blood mononuclear cells (PBMCs), obtained when the disease was refractory, from a patient treated with antithyroid drugs. The receptors originated from a female donor with Graves disease.

The sample holds one count of this clonotype. V usage is TRBV7-9 and J usage is TRBJ1-4; possibly TRBD1 for D (5 bases). Germline V gives CDR1 SEHNR, CDR2 FQNEAQ (reference sequence). The CDR3 contains 14 residues. V lost 5 bases and J 5 bases, leaving 12 bases between the germline ends. In DNA form, the CDR3 reads TGTGCCAGCAGCCCCGGGACTTCAAATGAAAAACTGTTTTTT. Translating it yields CASSPGTSNEKLFF.

This clonotype was detected ten times or more. The CDR3 bases are TGTGCCAGTGGCGGGGGGCTAGATCAGCCCCAGCATTTT. This codes for CASGGGLDQPQHF. The chain employs TRBV19 and TRBJ1-5, with TRBD1 as a possible D gene (6 bases). Germline V gene sequence: CDR1 LNHDA, CDR2 SQIVND (reference sequence). V lost 8 bases and J 5 bases, leaving 13 bases between the germline ends. The CDR3 loop spans 13 amino acids.

This clonotype was counted a few times. The chain is built from TRBV27 and TRBJ1-1; 8 bases fit TRBD1. Germline loops: CDR1 MNHEY, CDR2 SMNVEV (reference sequence). The CDR3 extends over 15 amino acids. Losses at the gene ends were 5 bases for V and 4 bases for J; bases not matched to a gene: 9. The CDR3 reads CASSPSTGVSTEAFF. CDR3 bases: TGTGCCAGCAGTCCGTCGACAGGGGTGAGCACTGAAGCTTTCTTT.

In this sample, this clonotype turned up a few times. The rearrangement joins TRBV7-8 to TRBJ1-1; D gene unclear. The CDR3 spans 14 residues. Germline assignment: CDR1 SGHVS and CDR2 FQNEAQ. V was cut by 1 base and J by 5 bases, with 11 bases left in between. CDR3 protein: CASSLVEGQTEAFF. DNA of the CDR3: TGTGCCAGCAGCTTAGTAGAAGGGCAGACTGAAGCTTTCTTT.

This clonotype was found many times. The CDR3 bases are TGTGCCTGGAAACGGGGGCCAACGGGCTATGGCTACACCTTC. Translating it yields CAWKRGPTGYGYTF. The rearrangement joins TRBV30 to TRBJ1-2; possible D gene TRBD1, 6 bases. The V end was cut by 4 bases, the J end by 4 bases, with 16 bases between. The CDR3 is 14 amino acids. Germline V CDR1 and CDR2: GTSNPN, SVGIG (reference sequence).

This clonotype turned up a few times. As DNA, the CDR3 is TGTGCCAGCAGTTTGTTAAGGACAGGGGACGAGCCCCAGCATTTT. Amino acid sequence: CASSLLRTGDEPQHF. This chain links TRBV27 with TRBJ1-5, with TRBD1 identical over 9 bases. V lost 3 bases and J lost 8; bases outside the gene matches: 8. The CDR3 runs to 15 residues. Germline V gene sequence: CDR1 MNHEY, CDR2 SMNVEV (reference sequence).

This chain links TRBV7-2 with TRBJ2-2; possible D gene TRBD2, 6 bases. Germline CDR1 reads SGHTA; CDR2 reads FQGNSA. The CDR3 covers 15 residues. V was trimmed by 5 bases and J by 4 bases, leaving 14 bases between them. This CDR3 is CASSPPGGVTGELFF. CDR3 DNA: TGTGCCAGCAGCCCGCCTGGCGGGGTCACCGGGGAGCTGTTTTTT.

For this clonotype: This may arise from a read error, as a much more abundant clone is one base away. This rearrangement joins TRBV28 to TRBJ1-4; 7 nucleotides agree with TRBD1. This CDR3 comprises 15 residues. Germline V gene sequence: CDR1 MDHEN, CDR2 SYDVKM. The CDR3 region is CAGSLRQGFGEKLFF. The CDR3 nucleotides read TGTGCCGGCAGTTTACGACAGGGTTTCGGTGAAAAACTGTTTTTT.

This clonotype appeared a few times. Compared with germline, one end of the junction differs, possibly owing to a read error. The chain carries TRBV6-5 and TRBJ2-5, with 12 positions matching TRBD2. This CDR3 region has 18 residues. Germline V gene data show CDR1 as MNHEY and CDR2 as SVGAGI. CDR3: CASRYRTSGVRDPETQYF. CDR3 DNA: TGTGCCAGCCGTTACAGGACTAGCGGGGTACGTGACCCGGAGACCCAGTACTTC.

On this clonotype itself: One base away lies a much larger clone, so this may be a sequencing read error. CDR3 DNA sequence: TGCAGTGCTAGCCGTGGGGCTAGCGGGAAACAAGAGACCCAGTACTTC. As protein: CSASRGASGKQETQYF. The chain is built from TRBV20-1 and TRBJ2-5, with 9 bases aligning to TRBD2. CDR1 is DFQATT, CDR2 SNEGSKA, per germline (reference sequence). After removal of 3 bases from V and 2 bases from J, the junction contained 10 bases not matched to a gene. This CDR3 is built from 16 residues.

The V call is TRBV9, the J call TRBJ1-3; possible D gene TRBD1, 5 bases. This CDR3 comprises 14 residues. Germline CDR1 reads SGDLS; CDR2 reads YYNGEE. V lost 3 bases and J lost 8, with 15 bases in between. The CDR3 loop is CASSGKDPGHTIYF. CDR3 nucleotides: TGTGCCAGCAGCGGGAAAGACCCGGGACACACCATATATTTT.

This clonotype was counted only a few times. V is TRBV5-5 and J is TRBJ1-1, with D perhaps TRBD1 (5 bases). The V and J ends lost 0 bases and 7 bases respectively, with 13 bases between them. This CDR3 region has 14 residues. Germline CDR1 reads SGHKS; CDR2 reads YYEKEE (reference sequence). CDR3 coding DNA: TGTGCCAGCAGCTTGGCCCCCCTGGGGGATGAAGCTTTCTTT. Translating it yields CASSLAPLGDEAFF.

J is TRBJ1-4 and V is TRBV19; D is unclear. CDR3 length: 14 amino acids. Trimming removed 4 bases from V and 0 bases from J, with 6 bases in between. Germline CDR1 LNHDA, CDR2 SQIVND (reference sequence). For the CDR3, the DNA is TGTGCCAGTAGTACGACCGCAACTAATGAAAAACTGTTTTTT. It yields the protein CASSTTATNEKLFF. Supplemented by reference TRBV19 and TRBJ1-4, the full variable domain reads DGGITQSPKYLFRKEGQNVTLSCEQNLNHDAMYWYRQDPGQGLRLIYYSQIVNDFQKGDIAEGYSVSREKKESFPLTVTSAQKNPTAFYLCASSTTATNEKLFFGSGTQLSVL.

This clonotype was observed many times. The chain recombines TRBV20-1 with TRBJ2-4; no definite D call. Germline assignment: CDR1 DFQATT and CDR2 SNEGSKA (reference sequence). Trimming cost V 2 bases and J 12 bases, with 14 bases left between them. CDR3 length: 12 residues. The CDR3 here is CSARSITAAQYF. The CDR3 DNA reads TGCAGTGCTAGATCTATTACAGCCGCTCAGTACTTC.

This clonotype was seen at least ten times. The V call is TRBV7-9, the J call TRBJ1-2; tentative D call: TRBD1 (5 bases). Germline V CDR1 and CDR2: SEHNR, FQNEAQ (reference sequence). The CDR3 has 14 residues. Trimming left V 3 bases short and J 4 bases short, with 12 bases between. The CDR3 here is CASSFPGTAYGYTF. Here the CDR3 DNA reads TGTGCCAGCAGCTTTCCCGGGACTGCCTATGGCTACACCTTC.